The rows below give T cell receptor beta chains drawn from one sample of a study of neurological immune-mediated disorders. A single record per CDR3 protein comes from TCRdb applying MiXCR to the 5' RACE reads. This sample has more than 45,000 distinct CDR3 sequences, with about 3.5% found just once. Sequences were obtained from PBMCs. The receptors here all came from a man between 25 and 39 years old with multiple sclerosis. CDR3s include the opening cysteine and the closing phenylalanine or tryptophan. A D gene is named only where the DNA matches it firmly. Clone size is stated in some rows and not others, as once, few, many or a class when expanded.

size,V,J,D,CDR3,DNA
many,TRBV12-3/TRBV12-4,TRBJ2-2,-,CASRKGGDAGELFF,TGTGCCAGCAGGAAGGGGGGCGACGCCGGGGAGCTGTTTTTT
many,TRBV10-3,TRBJ2-7,TRBD2,CATKRGTSGRVSYEQYF,TGTGCCACGAAGCGGGGGACTAGCGGGAGGGTATCCTACGAGCAGTACTTC
many,TRBV3-1,TRBJ2-2,TRBD2,CASSPGLAGYPGELFF,TGTGCCAGCAGCCCGGGACTAGCGGGATATCCCGGGGAGCTGTTTTTT
-,TRBV24-1,TRBJ2-2,-,CATSDTTENTGELFF,TGTGCCACCAGTGATACGACAGAAAACACCGGGGAGCTGTTTTTT
many,TRBV20-1,TRBJ2-3,-,CSAGQGGTTDTQYF,TGCAGTGCAGGGCAGGGGGGCACCACAGATACGCAGTATTTT
many,TRBV12-3/TRBV12-4,TRBJ1-5,-,CASSFRGVNQPQHF,TGTGCCAGCAGTTTCCGGGGCGTCAATCAGCCCCAGCATTTT
many,TRBV29-1,TRBJ2-7,TRBD1,CSVRFAGGYEQYF,TGCAGCGTTCGGTTTGCAGGGGGCTACGAGCAGTACTTC
many,TRBV29-1,TRBJ2-1,TRBD1,CSIQTGGGGNEQFF,TGCAGCATACAAACAGGGGGCGGGGGCAATGAGCAGTTCTTC
many,TRBV5-5,TRBJ1-5,-,CASSLVQGQPQHF,TGTGCCAGCAGCTTGGTTCAGGGACAGCCCCAGCATTTT
many,TRBV29-1,TRBJ2-2,-,CSVATDTGELFF,TGCAGCGTTGCGACAGACACCGGGGAGCTGTTTTTT
many,TRBV5-1,TRBJ2-3,TRBD2,CASSHTPMTSTARDTQYF,TGCGCCAGCAGCCATACCCCAATGACTAGCACGGCTCGGGATACGCAGTATTTT
-,TRBV7-8,TRBJ2-7,-,CASTAHVGAYEQYF,TGTGCCAGCACAGCCCACGTGGGGGCCTACGAGCAGTACTTC
few,TRBV15,TRBJ1-5,-,CATSRETMGVEPQNF,TGTGCCACCAGCAGAGAGACGATGGGGGTTGAGCCCCAGAATTTT
many,TRBV15,TRBJ2-7,TRBD2,CATSRVEREGYEQYF,TGTGCCACCAGCAGAGTGGAGCGGGAGGGTTACGAGCAGTACTTC
many,TRBV20-1,TRBJ2-1,TRBD2,CSKLSGGANEQFF,TGCAGTAAACTAAGCGGGGGGGCGAATGAGCAGTTCTTC
many,TRBV12-3/TRBV12-4,TRBJ1-2,-,CASCFGRSPYGYTF,TGTGCCAGCTGTTTCGGGAGGAGCCCATATGGCTACACCTTC
many,TRBV28,TRBJ2-7,TRBD2,CASSLSGLAGGTPYEQYF,TGTGCCAGCAGTTTATCTGGGCTAGCGGGAGGAACCCCCTACGAGCAGTACTTC
many,TRBV28,TRBJ2-7,-,CASSLHPTYEQYF,TGTGCCAGCAGTTTACACCCTACCTACGAGCAGTACTTC
many,TRBV15,TRBJ2-1,-,CATQYSGAENEQFF,TGTGCCACCCAATACTCGGGGGCGGAAAATGAGCAGTTCTTC
many,TRBV29-1,TRBJ2-7,TRBD2,CSVDYGRGSSYEQYF,TGCAGCGTTGATTATGGTCGCGGGAGCTCCTACGAGCAGTACTTC
many,TRBV29-1,TRBJ2-2,-,CSVWAGELFF,TGCAGCGTCTGGGCCGGGGAGCTGTTTTTT
few,TRBV7-6,TRBJ2-5,-,CASSLLGQHQETQYF,TGTGCCAGCAGCTTACTAGGACAACACCAAGAGACCCAGTACTTC
many,TRBV7-7,TRBJ2-5,-,CASSPGTYQETQYF,TGTGCTAGCAGTCCGGGGACTTACCAAGAGACCCAGTACTTC
many,TRBV29-1,TRBJ1-2,-,CSHAGTSNYGYTF,TGCAGTCACGCGGGGACATCGAACTATGGCTACACCTTC
many,TRBV6-6,TRBJ1-1,-,CASSYFPAGMNTEAFF,TGTGCCAGCAGTTACTTCCCTGCAGGCATGAACACTGAAGCTTTCTTT
-,TRBV2,TRBJ2-5,-,CASSVEARRGETQYF,TGTGCCAGCAGTGTTGAGGCGCGGAGGGGAGAGACCCAGTACTTC
many,TRBV5-1,TRBJ2-3,TRBD1,CASTHRDRDADTQYF,TGCGCCAGCACGCACCGGGACAGGGACGCAGATACGCAGTATTTT
many,TRBV6-5,TRBJ1-2,-,CASSYSLRYGYTF,TGTGCCAGCAGTTACTCGCTTCGGTATGGCTACACCTTC
many,TRBV6-5,TRBJ2-4,-,CASSPTDFLAKNIQYF,TGTGCCAGCAGCCCGACGGACTTCTTAGCCAAAAACATTCAGTACTTC
many,TRBV7-2,TRBJ2-7,-,CASSLWSGDLGEQYF,TGTGCCAGCAGCTTATGGTCGGGGGACTTAGGCGAGCAGTACTTC
-,TRBV20-1,TRBJ2-2,-,CSARRENTGELFF,TGCAGTGCCCGCCGGGAGAACACCGGGGAGCTGTTTTTT
many,TRBV6-6,TRBJ1-5,-,CASSSMTDLSNQPQHF,TGTGCCAGCAGTTCCATGACAGACCTTAGCAATCAGCCCCAGCATTTT
-,TRBV20-1,TRBJ1-6,TRBD1,CSARVGQGVPPLNF,TGCAGTGCTAGGGTAGGACAGGGTGTGCCACCCCTCAACTTT
-,TRBV5-1,TRBJ2-6,-,CASSLGSSGANVLTF,TGCGCCAGCAGCTTGGGCTCCTCTGGGGCCAACGTCCTGACTTTC
-,TRBV19,TRBJ1-1,-,CASSISSANTEAFF,TGTGCCAGTAGTATCTCCTCAGCGAACACTGAAGCTTTCTTT
few,TRBV30,TRBJ2-2,-,CAQGQDGELFF,TGTGCCCAGGGTCAGGACGGGGAGCTGTTTTTT
many,TRBV20-1,TRBJ2-6,-,CSARTGNTGSGANVLTF,TGCAGTGCTAGAACCGGCAATACGGGTTCTGGGGCCAACGTCCTGACTTTC
many,TRBV20-1,TRBJ1-1,-,CSASSGVDTEAFF,TGCAGTGCTAGCTCTGGGGTTGACACTGAAGCTTTCTTT
many,TRBV20-1,TRBJ1-2,-,CSAPRLNYGYTF,TGCAGTGCTCCCAGGCTTAACTATGGCTACACCTTC
-,TRBV9,TRBJ2-6,-,CASSVVSGSGANVLTF,TGTGCCAGCAGCGTAGTGTCCGGCTCTGGGGCCAACGTCCTGACTTTC
many,TRBV5-6,TRBJ2-7,-,CASSFRDDAYEQYF,TGTGCCAGCAGCTTCAGGGACGACGCCTACGAGCAGTACTTC
many,TRBV4-1,TRBJ2-1,TRBD2,CASSQDGWARGGLDEQFF,TGCGCCAGCAGCCAAGATGGGTGGGCTCGGGGGGGCCTTGATGAGCAGTTCTTC
many,TRBV15,TRBJ1-1,-,CATQLLRGATEAFF,TGTGCCACCCAATTACTCAGGGGAGCCACTGAAGCTTTCTTT
few,TRBV6-5,TRBJ2-1,TRBD1,CASKIASGTGLNEQFF,TGTGCCAGTAAAATCGCCTCCGGGACAGGGCTAAATGAGCAGTTCTTC
many,TRBV27,TRBJ2-5,-,CASSGTGSETQYF,TGTGCCAGCTCAGGAACAGGCTCCGAGACCCAGTACTTC
-,TRBV7-8,TRBJ1-4,TRBD1,CASSDRTGGNEKLFF,TGTGCCAGCAGCGACCGGACAGGGGGAAACGAAAAACTGTTTTTT
many,TRBV11-1,TRBJ1-1,-,CASSLGGAGTEAFF,TGTGCCAGCAGCTTAGGGGGGGCAGGAACTGAAGCTTTCTTT
many,TRBV20-1,TRBJ2-7,-,CSARTGVISYEQYF,TGCAGTGCTAGGACCGGGGTGATCTCCTACGAGCAGTACTTC
many,TRBV10-3,TRBJ2-7,-,CAISSGTAYEQYF,TGTGCCATCTCTTCAGGGACTGCCTACGAGCAGTACTTC
many,TRBV7-2,TRBJ2-7,TRBD2,CASSLVWTSRLEQYF,TGTGCCAGCAGCTTAGTTTGGACTAGCAGGCTGGAGCAGTACTTC
-,TRBV27,TRBJ1-5,-,CASSLSAFSNQPQNF,TGTGCCAGCAGTTTATCTGCATTCAGCAATCAGCCCCAGAATTTT
many,TRBV4-2,TRBJ1-1,-,CASSQDEEGTDTEAFF,TGTGCCAGCAGCCAAGATGAGGAGGGGACGGACACTGAAGCTTTCTTT
few,TRBV6-5,TRBJ1-2,-,CASSTTGLGYTF,TGTGCCAGCAGCACAACAGGGTTGGGCTACACCTTC